The 19 T cell receptor beta chains below all came from one sample that was sequenced in a study of CD8 T cells in ankylosing spondylitis (dated by TCRdb to between 2016 and 2019). The library was produced with 5' RACE. TCRdb shows the sequencer as Illumina HiSeq 2500. TCRdb reprocessing: public reads trimmed at Q25 with fastp, clones called with MiXCR, in-frame beta chains kept. Records with the same CDR3 protein are collapsed into one entry carrying the most frequent genes and DNA. The sample table records 45,000 to 60,000 distinct CDR3 sequences; 6% to 7.5% of these occur just once. Around 8.7% of the sample goes to the ten largest clones. Input material: blood, either unsorted or a sorted T cell fraction (not recorded which). The receptors stem from a female donor with ankylosing spondylitis or in good health (not recorded which).

The chain has TRBV11-3 and TRBJ1-4; unclear D gene. Germline V gene sequence: CDR1 SGHNT, CDR2 YENEEA. Trimming took 1 base from V and 8 from J, leaving 11 bases between them. The CDR3 extends over 14 amino acids. CDR3 in amino acids: CASSLGQGLEKLFF. The CDR3 bases are TGTGCCAGCAGCTTAGGGCAAGGCTTGGAAAAACTGTTTTTT. Full variable domain (rest looked up from reference TRBV11-3 and TRBJ1-4): EAGVVQSPRYKIIEKKQPVAFWCNPISGHNTLYWYLQNLGQGPELLIRYENEEAVDDSQLPKDRFSAERLKGVDSTLKIQPAELGDSAVYLCASSLGQGLEKLFFGSGTQLSVL.

In its sample, this clonotype ranks as medium-sized. The chain has TRBV20-1 and TRBJ1-1; tentatively, D is TRBD1 (5 bases). Trimming pared 0 bases from V and 4 bases from J, leaving 12 bases between. The CDR3 is made up of 14 amino acids. CDR1 DFQATT and CDR2 SNEGSKA come from the germline V gene (reference sequence). DNA of the CDR3: TGCAGTGCTAGAGATCTGGGGCAACGCACTGAAGCTTTCTTT. As protein: CSARDLGQRTEAFF.

This clonotype occurred many times. This sequence joins TRBV18 and TRBJ1-1; no definite D call. Germline V gives CDR1 KGHSH, CDR2 LQKENI. V was pared by 3 bases and J by 2 bases, with 10 bases between. The CDR3 extends over 14 amino acids. This CDR3 is CASSPLRGNTEAFF. The CDR3 region has the DNA TGTGCCAGCTCACCCCTTCGGGGTAACACTGAAGCTTTCTTT.

This clonotype has at least ten counts. The chain joins TRBV5-1 to TRBJ1-2, with 8 bases identical to TRBD1. Germline lookup yields CDR1 SGHRS and CDR2 YFSETQ. Losses at the gene ends were 2 bases for V and 3 bases for J; bases not matched to a gene: 6. CDR3 length equals 15 residues. For the CDR3, the DNA is TGCGCCAGCAGCTTTGGACAGGGAACTTACTATGGCTACACCTTC. Translating it yields CASSFGQGTYYGYTF.

The sample holds many counts of this clonotype. The chain joins TRBV5-6 to TRBJ2-3, with a possible D match to TRBD2 (6 bases). V was shortened by 1 base and J by 4 bases, with 22 bases between the two germline ends. The germline V gene encodes CDR1 SGHDT and CDR2 YYEEEE. This CDR3 contains 18 residues. This CDR3 is CASSLISRGLLVADTQYF. The DNA of the CDR3 is TGTGCCAGCAGCTTGATTTCGCGGGGCCTACTGGTAGCAGATACGCAGTATTTT.

The sample holds many counts of this clonotype. This chain uses TRBV5-5 with TRBJ2-7; 9 nucleotides align to TRBD2. The V segment lost 5 bases and the J segment 3 bases; nucleotides outside the gene matches: 9. Germline V gene data show CDR1 as SGHKS and CDR2 as YYEKEE (reference sequence). CDR3 length: 15 residues. The CDR3 protein is CASRVGTSMYYEQYF. Here the CDR3 DNA reads TGTGCCAGCAGGGTTGGGACTAGCATGTACTACGAGCAGTACTTC.

This clonotype was picked up many times. The genes are TRBV12-3 or TRBV12-4 and TRBJ1-4; 7 nucleotides match TRBD1. V gave up 3 bases and J gave up 0 bases; unmatched junction bases: 4. The CDR3 consists of 16 residues. The CDR3 loop is CASSLDRQATNEKLFF. CDR3 coding DNA: TGTGCCAGCAGTTTGGACAGGCAGGCAACTAATGAAAAACTGTTTTTT.

There are many counts of this clonotype. The chain uses TRBV12-3 or TRBV12-4 and TRBJ2-1, with a weak D call TRBD2 (6 bases). V was shortened by 6 bases and J by 12 bases, with 18 bases between the two germline ends. The CDR3 is 13 amino acids. The CDR3 spells CASREGTPARQFF. CDR3 DNA sequence: TGTGCCAGCAGAGAGGGGACTCCTGCTCGGCAGTTCTTC.

A few counts support this clonotype. The chain joins TRBV5-5 to TRBJ2-5; D uncertain. This CDR3 region has 14 residues. V lost 0 bases to trimming and J lost 3 bases, with 9 bases between them. Per germline, CDR1 SGHKS and CDR2 YYEKEE (reference sequence). The CDR3 DNA reads as TGTGCCAGCAGCTTGGGGCAGATTAAAGAGACCCAGTACTTC. Translating gives CASSLGQIKETQYF.

This clonotype was found many times. V and J are TRBV3-1 and TRBJ1-1; D perhaps matches TRBD1 (6 bases). The V gene's germline CDR1 is LGHDT and CDR2 YNNKEL (reference sequence). The V gene lost 4 bases and the J gene lost 2 bases, with 14 bases spanning the gap. CDR3 length: 15 amino acids. The CDR3 sequence: CASSPNPQGNTEAFF. Here the CDR3 DNA reads TGTGCCAGCAGCCCCAATCCACAGGGCAACACTGAAGCTTTCTTT.

J is TRBJ2-5 and V is TRBV7-2; D may be TRBD2 (7 bases). The V gene lost 4 bases and the J gene lost 4 bases, with 16 bases spanning the gap. Germline CDR1 SGHTA, CDR2 FQGNSA. This CDR3 spans 15 amino acids. CDR3 nucleotide sequence: TGTGCCAGCAGCTCCTTGGGGGGGCGCGTAGAGACCCAGTACTTC. This encodes CASSSLGGRVETQYF.

This clonotype was picked up many times. The J gene is TRBJ2-3, the V gene TRBV18; D gene ambiguous. This CDR3 spans 15 amino acids. V was cut by 2 bases and J by 0 bases, with 9 bases left in between. The germline V gene has CDR1 KGHSH and CDR2 LQKENI. CDR3 in DNA: TGTGCCAGCTCACCAGAAGGAGCTAGCACAGATACGCAGTATTTT. Residues: CASSPEGASTDTQYF. The entire variable domain, with the rest obtained from reference TRBV18 and TRBJ2-3, is as follows: NAGVMQNPRHLVRRRGQEARLRCSPMKGHSHVYWYRQLPEEGLKFMVYLQKENIIDESGMPKERFSAEFPKEGPSILRIQQVVRGDSAAYFCASSPEGASTDTQYFGPGTRLTVL.

This clonotype was seen ten or more times. This chain connects TRBV5-1 to TRBJ2-3; no reliable D call. Per the germline V gene, CDR1 is SGHRS and CDR2 is YFSETQ. Trimming shortened V by 0 bases and J by 2 bases, and 10 bases separated the two germline ends. The CDR3 runs 15 residues. The CDR3 loop reads CASSLGPEYTDTQYF. CDR3 DNA sequence: TGCGCCAGCAGCTTGGGTCCCGAATACACAGATACGCAGTATTTT.

This clonotype showed up just a few times. V and J are TRBV29-1 and TRBJ1-2, with 8 bases matching TRBD1. From germline, CDR1 is SQVTM and CDR2 ANQGSEA. The CDR3 runs to 12 residues. The V and J ends lost 7 bases and 6 bases, in that order; junction bases with no gene match: 7. The CDR3 DNA is TGCAGCGCTGGACAGGGAGTAAATGGCTACACCTTC. Its protein product is CSAGQGVNGYTF.

This clonotype has a count of ten or more. The J gene is TRBJ1-5, the V gene TRBV10-1, with 10 bases aligning to TRBD1. This CDR3 has 14 residues. Trimming cost V 6 bases and J 5 bases; bases outside gene matches: 4. Germline values: CDR1 WNHNN, CDR2 SYGVQD (reference sequence). CDR3 protein: CASRSGTGDQPQHF. The DNA of the CDR3 is TGCGCCAGCAGATCCGGGACAGGGGATCAGCCCCAGCATTTT.

The sample holds a few counts of this clonotype. The CDR3 nucleotides read TGTGCCAGCAGCTTGGGACTAGCGGGATCGAACACCGGGGAGCTGTTTTTT. It encodes CASSLGLAGSNTGELFF. The rearrangement joins TRBV7-2 to TRBJ2-2, with 13 positions matching TRBD2. V was pared by 3 bases and J by 0 bases, with 1 base of the junction left unmatched. There are 17 residues in the CDR3. CDR1 and CDR2 from the germline V gene are SGHTA and FQGNSA.

This clonotype was detected many times. This chain joins TRBV7-2 and TRBJ2-7, with 11 positions matching TRBD2. V lost 2 bases, J lost 7 bases, and 7 bases stayed unmatched. The CDR3 has 15 amino acids. The germline V gene encodes CDR1 SGHTA and CDR2 FQGNSA. For the CDR3, the DNA is TGTGCCAGCAGCTTATGGGTAGCGGGGGGGCGGGAGCAGTACGTC. Translated, it gives CASSLWVAGGREQYV.

To note about this clonotype: The junction does not match germline at one end; this may be a read error. The chain carries TRBV29-1 and TRBJ2-1, with 13 nucleotides matching TRBD2. The CDR3 has 14 amino acids. CDR1 SQVTM and CDR2 ANQGSEA come from the germline V gene. CDR3 residues: CSVEDPTSGGLHDF. CDR3 in DNA: TGCAGCGTTGAAGACCCGACTAGCGGGGGGCTCCATGACTTC.

This sequence joins TRBV5-6 and TRBJ2-1; D unclear. Germline CDR1 SGHDT, CDR2 YYEEEE. This CDR3 has 13 amino acids. V lost 2 bases and J 5 bases, leaving 8 bases between the germline ends. The CDR3 DNA follows: TGTGCCAGCAGCTTCGGACGGGACAATGAGCAGTTCTTC. This codes for CASSFGRDNEQFF.